A single sample gave rise to the 8 T cell receptor beta chains below, sequenced in a study of T cell changes during pregnancy in multiple sclerosis. Profiling relied on immunoSEQ multiplex PCR, and the TCRdb table lists in-frame clones only, not all of them. The repertoire holds just under 85,000 clones, approximately 90% seen once, with around 2.3% in the top ten. The specimen was peripheral blood, collected in the first trimester of pregnancy. Source of these receptors: a female donor with multiple sclerosis, enrolled in a pregnancy study.

The chain uses TRBV9 and TRBJ2-1; D uncertain. V gave up 2 bases and J gave up 3 bases, with 3 bases separating them. The CDR3 sequence is 12 residues long. The germline V gene encodes CDR1 SGDLS and CDR2 YYNGEE. For the CDR3, the DNA is TGTGCCAGCAGCGTTATCTACAATGAGCAGTTCTTC. It translates to CASSVIYNEQFF.

The chain employs TRBV11-2 and TRBJ2-2; D is undetermined. The CDR3 has 15 residues. Germline CDR1 reads SGHAT; CDR2 reads FQNNGV. Trimming took 8 bases from V and 1 from J, leaving 14 bases between them. The CDR3, as DNA: TGTGCCAGCTATTTTGTCGCAGGGAACACCGGGGAGCTGTTTTTT. This codes for CASYFVAGNTGELFF.

The rearrangement joins TRBV21-1 to TRBJ1-4; TRBD1, as called in the table, went unchecked against the DNA. TRBV21-1 is a listed pseudogene. The CDR3 runs 16 residues. CDR3 protein: CASSKVCQGLNEKLFF. The CDR3, as DNA: TGTGCCAGCAGCAAAGTATGCCAGGGGCTTAATGAAAAACTGTTTTTT.

The table lists this clone with a few counts. This chain links TRBV6-5 with TRBJ1-6; a possible D gene is TRBD1 (6 bases). Germline V lookup: CDR1 MNHEY, CDR2 SVGAGI. This CDR3 has 15 amino acids. V was shortened by 2 bases and J by 7 bases, with 12 bases between the two germline ends. In DNA form, the CDR3 reads TGTGCCAGCAGTTACGGGGGGGCTCGGAATTCACCCCTCCACTTT. It encodes CASSYGGARNSPLHF.

The chain combines TRBV21-1 with TRBJ1-6; TRBD1 is taken as the D call from the table, unchecked against the DNA. TRBV21-1 is reported as a pseudogene. The CDR3 totals 19 residues. The CDR3 sequence: CASSKCPLSRTVSHSPLHF. The CDR3 DNA reads as TGTGCCAGCAGCAAATGCCCCCTTTCAAGGACAGTCAGCCATTCACCCCTCCACTTT.

J is TRBJ1-2 and V is TRBV6-5; TRBD1 matches at 7 bases. Trimming cost V 2 bases and J 7 bases; bases outside gene matches: 10. This CDR3 has 15 amino acids. Germline V gene data show CDR1 as MNHEY and CDR2 as SVGAGI. The CDR3 DNA reads as TGTGCCAGCAGTTACCGTTCGACAGGGTTTACTGGCTACACCTTC. The encoded protein is CASSYRSTGFTGYTF.

The chain carries TRBV27 and TRBJ1-5; 8 nucleotides line up with TRBD1. CDR1 is MNHEY and CDR2 is SMNVEV in the germline V gene (reference sequence). The length of the CDR3 is 14 residues. J lost 10 bases, V lost 4 bases, and 9 bases had no gene match. CDR3 residues: CASSYGQGGGPQHF. The CDR3 DNA follows: TGTGCCAGCAGTTACGGACAGGGAGGAGGACCCCAGCATTTT.

V usage is TRBV10-3 and J usage is TRBJ2-1, with a weak D call TRBD2 (5 bases). Trimming pared 2 bases from V and 6 bases from J, leaving 14 bases between. This CDR3 is 15 amino acids long. Germline CDR1 reads ENHRY; CDR2 reads SYGVKD. CDR3 nucleotides: TGTGCCATCAGTGAGAGTCGGGGAATATCCAATGAGCAGTTCTTC. Encoded protein: CAISESRGISNEQFF.